This T cell receptor (beta chain) was identified during a study of human thymus T cells. This clone appeared once. Trimming at V came to 2 bases and at J to 2 bases, leaving 11 bases not matched to a gene. This CDR3 is built from 17 residues. The germline V gene has CDR1 SGHVS and CDR2 FNYEAQ. The protocol was immunoSEQ multiplex PCR, while the TCRdb copy is restricted to in-frame clones and leaves out a portion. This sample has around 70,000 clones, with approximately 95% found just once. Thymic samples were excised during corrective heart operations. The receptor was derived from a girl in the first two years of life with a congenital heart defect but otherwise immunologically healthy. The chain uses TRBV7-6 and TRBJ1-2, with 7 bases lining up with TRBD1. The sample consisted of thymus tissue. The CDR3 DNA follows: TGTGCCAGCAGCTTATCCCCTACAGGGGACTTAAACTATGGCTACACCTTC. Amino acids: CASSLSPTGDLNYGYTF.